This paragraph covers one T cell receptor (beta chain) sequence. Trimming stripped 7 bases from V and 6 bases from J, with 16 bases between. The germline gives CDR1 LNHDA, CDR2 SQIVND (reference sequence). The CDR3 consists of 14 residues. This record belongs to a study of blood T cell repertoires in COVID-19. The wider study: Researchers got acute and convalescent COVID-19 samples from the United States, Italy and Spain. In each case, the material was cDNA or gDNA derived from T cells, B-cell-depleted T cells, or PBMCs.

Original processing methods: Amplifying reference gene primers gave estimates of nucleated cell counts. Method: immunoSEQ multiplex PCR; TCRdb's copy keeps in-frame clones and lacks some. From that table come the V and J calls and clone size; the DNA was used to work out D and trimming. The profile shows 25,000 or so clones, 94% of them singletons. This TCR derives from a human donor with active COVID-19. The donor label of this sample is uncertain. The chain carries TRBV19 and TRBJ2-1; D perhaps matches TRBD2 (5 bases). Specimen: peripheral blood. The CDR3 loop reads CASIESGSVNEQFF. For the CDR3, the DNA is TGTGCCAGTATTGAGAGCGGTTCAGTCAATGAGCAGTTCTTC.